Presented here are 32 T cell receptor beta chains from one specimen sequenced in a study of blood T cells in healthy people across ages. A second PCR, run for roughly 7 to 11 cycles, used a sample-barcoded 5' primer plus a J-beta primer mix. TCRdb itself ran the 5' RACE reads through MiXCR, one entry per CDR3 protein. In the table there are more than 900,000 distinct CDR3 sequences, around 27% of which are singletons. The same specimen was also included in a second study, on T cells of mothers and their children.

Sequenced material: blood. Source of these receptors: a girl aged 2-10 years in good health.

This clonotype was seen once. V and J are TRBV5-6 and TRBJ2-1; D may be TRBD2 (5 bases). This CDR3 region has 13 residues. Germline CDR1 and CDR2: SGHDT and YYEEEE. V lost 1 base and J 8 bases, leaving 10 bases between the germline ends. CDR3 DNA sequence: TGTGCCAGCAGCTTGACTAGTTTGGATGAGCAGTTCTTC. Translating it yields CASSLTSLDEQFF. Using reference TRBV5-6 and TRBJ2-1 for the parts outside the CDR3, the full variable domain is DAGVTQSPTHLIKTRGQQVTLRCSPKSGHDTVSWYQQALGQGPQFIFQYYEEEERQRGNFPDRFSGHQFPNYSSELNVNALLLGDSALYLCASSLTSLDEQFFGPGTRLTVL.

The J gene is TRBJ1-6, the V gene TRBV12-3 or TRBV12-4; the match to TRBD1 covers 11 bases. Germline trimming cut 6 bases from V and 6 bases from J; bases unmatched to any gene: 10. The CDR3 has 17 amino acids. The CDR3 DNA reads as TGTGCCAGCAGCTTACTTACCGGGACAGGGGGTAATTCACCCCTCCACTTT. This encodes CASSLLTGTGGNSPLHF.

This clonotype showed up just a few times. This chain joins TRBV29-1 and TRBJ1-2; a weak D match, TRBD1 (6 bases). The V gene lost 6 bases and the J gene lost 7 bases, with 21 bases spanning the gap. The CDR3 covers 14 residues. Germline CDR1 SQVTM, CDR2 ANQGSEA. The CDR3 loop reads CSVPHEQGAAGYTF. CDR3 DNA sequence: TGCAGCGTGCCCCATGAACAGGGAGCCGCTGGCTACACCTTC.

The J gene is TRBJ1-4, the V gene TRBV11-2; a weak D match, TRBD1 (5 bases). The length of the CDR3 is 14 residues. Germline lookup yields CDR1 SGHAT and CDR2 FQNNGV. V shed 5 bases and J shed 10 bases, with 17 bases lying between them. The CDR3 DNA follows: TGTGCCAGCAGCATACACGGGGGACTAGGAAAACTGTTTTTT. Translating it yields CASSIHGGLGKLFF.

The chain couples TRBV13 to TRBJ2-5; D is tentatively TRBD1 or TRBD2 (5 bases each). Germline values: CDR1 PRHDT, CDR2 FYEKMQ (reference sequence). V gave up 4 bases and J gave up 5 bases, with 11 bases separating them. CDR3 size: 13 residues. The CDR3 nucleotides are TGTGCCAGCAGCTCTTCGGGACCCGAGACCCAGTACTTC. Translating it yields CASSSSGPETQYF.

This clonotype turned up a few times. The gene calls are TRBV28 and TRBJ2-7; D gene unclear. The germline CDR1 and CDR2 sequences are MDHEN and SYDVKM. The CDR3 contains 14 residues. Trimming removed 6 bases at V and 3 bases at J, with 15 bases between. CDR3 nucleotide sequence: TGTGCCAGCAGAGCCTCGACCCTATACTACGAGCAGTACTTC. Its protein product is CASRASTLYYEQYF. The entire variable domain, with the rest obtained from reference TRBV28 and TRBJ2-7, is as follows: DVKVTQSSRYLVKRTGEKVFLECVQDMDHENMFWYRQDPGLGLRLIYFSYDVKMKEKGDIPEGYSVSREKKERFSLILESASTNQTSMYLCASRASTLYYEQYFGPGTRLTVT.

The chain joins TRBV7-9 to TRBJ1-1; D is unclear. Per the germline V gene, CDR1 is SEHNR and CDR2 is FQNEAQ (reference sequence). V lost 5 bases and J lost 0, with 13 bases in between. The CDR3 is made up of 15 amino acids. DNA for the CDR3: TGTGCCAGCAGCCATGAGGAACAGATGAACACTGAAGCTTTCTTT. Translation: CASSHEEQMNTEAFF.

In the case of this clonotype: One end of the junction fails to match germline, which may point to a read error. The chain recombines TRBV29-1 with TRBJ2-1; the D is unclear. The CDR3 runs 15 residues. Germline loops: CDR1 SQVTM, CDR2 ANQGSEA. CDR3 sequence reads: CSVATLGGSLNEQLF. CDR3 DNA: TGCAGCGTTGCCACCCTCGGCGGTAGTCTCAATGAGCAGCTCTTC.

This clonotype was found a few times. The chain joins TRBV5-1 to TRBJ2-7, with 10 nucleotides matching TRBD2. This CDR3 is 14 amino acids long. Germline-derived CDR1 and CDR2 are SGHRS and YFSETQ. The V gene end was trimmed by 6 bases and the J gene end by 3 bases; junction bases not matched to a gene: 6. CDR3 sequence reads: CASKIAGGGYEQYF. The CDR3 coding sequence is TGCGCCAGCAAGATAGCGGGAGGCGGCTACGAGCAGTACTTC.

This clonotype was counted between two and nine times. V is TRBV13 and J is TRBJ1-1; D call uncertain. Germline V gene sequence: CDR1 PRHDT, CDR2 FYEKMQ (reference sequence). V gave up 5 bases and J gave up 1 base, with 14 bases separating them. This CDR3 is 15 amino acids long. As DNA, the CDR3 is TGTGCCAGCAGCCCGTCCCATCAAGAGAACACTGAAGCTTTCTTT. It yields the protein CASSPSHQENTEAFF.

This clonotype has more than one count but fewer than ten. The chain uses TRBV29-1 and TRBJ2-5; D not certain. The last part of the DNA fits TRBJ2-7 better; the J call may be wrong. Germline values: CDR1 SQVTM, CDR2 ANQGSEA. This CDR3 contains 11 residues. This CDR3 reads CSVRQEYEQYF. CDR3 in DNA: TGCAGCGTCAGACAAGAATACGAGCAGTACTTC.

J is TRBJ2-2 and V is TRBV12-3 or TRBV12-4; D is unresolved. This CDR3 has 14 amino acids. Trimming left V 4 bases short and J 2 bases short, with 8 bases between. The CDR3 protein is CASSSYSNTGELFF. In nucleotides, the CDR3 is TGTGCCAGCAGTTCATACAGTAACACCGGGGAGCTGTTTTTT.

In DNA form, the CDR3 reads TGCAGCGCCGGGGTGCGGACCGCGACAGATACGCAGTATTTT. Translating gives CSAGVRTATDTQYF. V and J are TRBV29-1 and TRBJ2-3, with D perhaps matching TRBD2 (5 bases). The CDR3 loop spans 14 amino acids. Trimming removed 7 bases from V and 3 bases from J, with 17 bases in between. The germline CDR1 and CDR2 sequences are SQVTM and ANQGSEA.

This clonotype has only a few counts. The chain has TRBV20-1 and TRBJ2-5; D remains unclear. CDR1 and CDR2 from the germline V gene are DFQATT and SNEGSKA (reference sequence). The CDR3 loop spans 13 amino acids. Trimming took 5 bases from V and 2 from J, leaving 12 bases between them. The CDR3 nucleotides are TGCAGTGCTCCCTTATTAAATCAAGAGACCCAGTACTTC. This sequence encodes CSAPLLNQETQYF.

J is TRBJ2-5 and V is TRBV25-1, with TRBD2 as a possible D gene (6 bases). The end of the DNA fits TRBJ2-1 better, so the J call may be wrong. The germline CDR1 and CDR2 sequences are MGHDK and SYGVNS. The CDR3 sequence is 15 residues long. The CDR3 DNA sequence: TGTGCCAGCAGTGCCTCGGGACTGGGTCTCAATGAGCAGTTCTTC. Translation: CASSASGLGLNEQFF.

This clonotype was detected a few times. This sequence joins TRBV7-2 and TRBJ2-1, with 7 bases fitting TRBD2. With V trimmed by 2 bases and J by 16 bases, 8 bases remained unmatched. Germline V gene data show CDR1 as SGHTA and CDR2 as FQGNSA. There are 12 residues in the CDR3. Written as DNA, the CDR3 is TGTGCCAGCAGCTTACAAAGCGGGGAGCTCTTCTTC. It specifies CASSLQSGELFF.

This clonotype has just a few counts. This chain connects TRBV12-5 to TRBJ1-2; D is undetermined. Germline V gene data show CDR1 as LGHNT and CDR2 as FRNRAP. CDR3 length: 15 residues. Trimming took 0 bases from V and 8 from J, leaving 16 bases between them. CDR3 DNA sequence: TGTGCTAGTGGTTTGGTCGGTTTGGCGAAAGAAGGCTACACCTTC. Residues: CASGLVGLAKEGYTF.

In this sample, this clonotype turned up a few times. V and J are TRBV12-3 or TRBV12-4 and TRBJ2-5, with 10 bases matching TRBD2. Judging by the DNA end, TRBJ2-7 fits better; the J call may be wrong. CDR3 length equals 14 residues. Written as DNA, the CDR3 is TGTGCCAGCAGTAGACCGGGACTAGCGTACGAGCAGTACTTC. Protein sequence: CASSRPGLAYEQYF.

The chain recombines TRBV27 with TRBJ2-1; 8 nucleotides align to TRBD2. CDR3 size: 13 residues. Looked up from germline, CDR1 is MNHEY and CDR2 is SMNVEV (reference sequence). J gave up 7 bases and V 6 bases, and 5 bases lay outside the gene matches. CDR3 sequence (DNA): TGTGCCAGCAGGGGACTAGTTTCGAATGAGCAGTTCTTC. It encodes CASRGLVSNEQFF.

This chain uses TRBV7-9 with TRBJ2-5; no clear D gene. Trimming stripped 5 bases from V and 5 bases from J, with 18 bases between. Germline V CDR1 and CDR2: SEHNR, FQNEAQ (reference sequence). The CDR3 is 15 residues long. The chain's CDR3 is CASSPPYVDLETQYF. In DNA, the CDR3 is TGTGCCAGCAGCCCCCCTTACGTTGACTTGGAGACCCAGTACTTC.

This clonotype was found a few times. J is TRBJ2-7 and V is TRBV28; 10 bases map to TRBD1. The DNA end favors TRBJ2-1, so the J call may be wrong. From germline, CDR1 is MDHEN and CDR2 SYDVKM. The CDR3 consists of 15 residues. The chain's CDR3 is CASEDPTGGWSEQFF. As DNA, the CDR3 is TGTGCCAGCGAGGACCCGACAGGGGGCTGGAGTGAGCAGTTCTTC.

This chain links TRBV9 with TRBJ2-1; possibly TRBD2 for D (5 bases). The CDR3 runs to 15 residues. V was shortened by 3 bases and J by 7 bases, with 17 bases between the two germline ends. Germline assignment: CDR1 SGDLS and CDR2 YYNGEE. For the CDR3, the DNA is TGTGCCAGCAGCGGTGGAGGCAAGAGAGAAAATGAGCAGTTCTTC. This translates into CASSGGGKRENEQFF.

The rearrangement uses TRBV7-9 and TRBJ2-5, with 12 nucleotides matching TRBD2. V shed 4 bases and J 2 bases; nucleotides not matched to a gene: 5. The V gene's germline CDR1 is SEHNR and CDR2 FQNEAQ (reference sequence). The CDR3 has 16 residues. The CDR3 DNA reads as TGTGCCAGCAGCTCGCTAGCGGGGGGGCGACAAGAGACCCAGTACTTC. Translation gives CASSSLAGGRQETQYF.

V gene TRBV20-1 combines with J gene TRBJ1-6; D uncertain. This CDR3 is 16 amino acids long. Trimming cost V 0 bases and J 0 bases, with 9 bases left between them. Germline V gene sequence: CDR1 DFQATT, CDR2 SNEGSKA (reference sequence). This CDR3 reads CSARDPQSSYNSPLHF. CDR3 in DNA: TGCAGTGCTAGAGATCCGCAGAGCTCCTATAATTCACCCCTCCACTTT.

This clonotype has a handful of counts. This chain links TRBV10-2 with TRBJ2-5, with 8 bases fitting TRBD2. The germline gives CDR1 WSHSY, CDR2 SAAADI. This CDR3 is 15 amino acids long. The V and J ends lost 0 bases and 6 bases, in that order; junction bases with no gene match: 6. CDR3 protein: CASSESRGAGKTQYF. In DNA form, the CDR3 reads TGCGCCAGCAGTGAGTCGCGGGGGGCCGGAAAGACCCAGTACTTC.

This clonotype was recorded a few times. The V gene is TRBV20-1, the J gene TRBJ2-5, with TRBD2 matching over 9 bases. The closer fit of TRBJ2-1 to the DNA end suggests the J call may be wrong. The CDR3 consists of 15 residues. Per the germline V gene, CDR1 is DFQATT and CDR2 is SNEGSKA (reference sequence). CDR3 amino acids: CSATGIAGAYNEQFF. The CDR3 DNA sequence: TGCAGTGCTACAGGTATAGCGGGAGCCTACAATGAGCAGTTCTTC.

The table lists this clonotype with a few counts. The gene calls are TRBV12-3 or TRBV12-4 and TRBJ2-7; tentatively, D is TRBD1 (5 bases). With 8 bases removed from V and 3 bases from J, the gap between germline ends came to 17 bases. The CDR3 sequence is 14 residues long. The CDR3 protein is CASGLTEQLYEQYF. The CDR3 DNA sequence: TGTGCCAGCGGGCTGACAGAGCAACTCTACGAGCAGTACTTC.

The sample holds a few counts of this clonotype. This chain uses TRBV5-1 with TRBJ2-3; D possibly corresponds to TRBD2 (5 bases). Between the trimmed V and J ends, which lost 0 bases and 0 bases, there was a span of 11 bases. The CDR3 is 16 amino acids. In germline, CDR1 is SGHRS, CDR2 YFSETQ. The CDR3 region has the DNA TGCGCCAGCAGCTTGGTTCTGGGAGCTAGCACAGATACGCAGTATTTT. This sequence encodes CASSLVLGASTDTQYF.

The chain links TRBV7-9 to TRBJ2-5, with no clear D. The DNA end is more similar to TRBJ2-7, so the J call may be wrong. This CDR3 spans 16 amino acids. Germline loops: CDR1 SEHNR, CDR2 FQNEAQ (reference sequence). The chain's CDR3 is CASSSPPGGASYEQYF. The DNA for the CDR3 is TGTGCCAGCAGCTCCCCACCGGGCGGTGCCTCCTACGAGCAGTACTTC.

The chain has TRBV9 and TRBJ1-2; D may be TRBD1 (5 bases). This CDR3 is built from 15 residues. Per the germline V gene, CDR1 is SGDLS and CDR2 is YYNGEE. Trimming took off 0 bases at V and 2 bases at J, with 11 bases between the two ends. For the CDR3, the DNA is TGTGCCAGCAGCGTAGGTGGCGGGACGAACTATGGCTACACCTTC. The encoded protein is CASSVGGGTNYGYTF.

The V call is TRBV4-1, the J call TRBJ2-3; 7 bases agree with TRBD2. The CDR3 contains 15 residues. In germline, CDR1 is MGHRA, CDR2 YSYEKL. V dropped 3 bases and J dropped 1; count of bases not matched to a gene: 4. The CDR3 spells CASSQAGAGTDTQYF. CDR3 coding DNA: TGCGCCAGCAGCCAGGCGGGAGCGGGCACAGATACGCAGTATTTT.

This clonotype was detected many times. The rearrangement joins TRBV24-1 to TRBJ2-7; D unclear. V gave up 4 bases and J gave up 6 bases, with 12 bases separating them. The germline V gene encodes CDR1 KGHDR and CDR2 SFDVKD. This CDR3 region has 13 residues. CDR3 nucleotides: TGTGCCACCAGTGACAGCTTCACCCCCGAGCAGTACTTC. This codes for CATSDSFTPEQYF.